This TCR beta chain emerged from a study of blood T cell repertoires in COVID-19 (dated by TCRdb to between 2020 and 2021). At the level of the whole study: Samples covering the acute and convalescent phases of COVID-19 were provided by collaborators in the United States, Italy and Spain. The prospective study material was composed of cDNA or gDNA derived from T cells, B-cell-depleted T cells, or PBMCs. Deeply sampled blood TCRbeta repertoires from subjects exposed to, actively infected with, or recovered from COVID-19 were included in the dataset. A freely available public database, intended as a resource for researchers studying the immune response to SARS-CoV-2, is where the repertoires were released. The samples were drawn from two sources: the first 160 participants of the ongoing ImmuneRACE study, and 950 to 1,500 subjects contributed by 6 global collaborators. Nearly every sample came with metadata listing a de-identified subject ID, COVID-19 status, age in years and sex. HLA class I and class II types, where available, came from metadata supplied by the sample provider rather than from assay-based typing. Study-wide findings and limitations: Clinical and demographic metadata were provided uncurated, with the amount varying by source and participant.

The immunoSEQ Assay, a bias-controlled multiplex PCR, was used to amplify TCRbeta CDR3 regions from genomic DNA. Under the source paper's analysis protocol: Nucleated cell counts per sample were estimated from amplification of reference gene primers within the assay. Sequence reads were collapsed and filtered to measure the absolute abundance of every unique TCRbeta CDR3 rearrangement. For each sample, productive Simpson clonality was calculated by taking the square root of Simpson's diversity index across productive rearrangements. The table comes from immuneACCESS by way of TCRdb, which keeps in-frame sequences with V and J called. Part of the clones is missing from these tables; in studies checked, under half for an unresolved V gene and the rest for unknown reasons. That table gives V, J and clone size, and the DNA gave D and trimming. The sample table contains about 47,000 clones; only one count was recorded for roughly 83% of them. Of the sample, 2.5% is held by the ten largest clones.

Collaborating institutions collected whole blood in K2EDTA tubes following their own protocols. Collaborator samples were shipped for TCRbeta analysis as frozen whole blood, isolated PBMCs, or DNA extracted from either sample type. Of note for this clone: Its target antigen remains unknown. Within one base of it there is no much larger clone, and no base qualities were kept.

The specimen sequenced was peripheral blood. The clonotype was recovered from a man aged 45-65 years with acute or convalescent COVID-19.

The CDR3 has the sequence CASSISTGTAEGGYTF. Here is the DNA: TGTGCCAGTAGTATATCCACCGGGACTGCCGAGGGTGGCTACACCTTC. The V and J segments used are TRBV19 and TRBJ1-2; 5 matching bases give a weak D call of TRBD1. The CDR3 numbers 16 residues from cysteine through phenylalanine. Only CDR3 DNA remains: 48 bases, in frame from the first base. V drops 2 bases and J drops 7 bases, leaving 20 bases in between. CDR1 and CDR2 are drawn from the germline V gene (reference sequence): LNHDA, SQIVND.